This T cell receptor (beta chain) was captured in a study of PD-L1 blockade in urothelial cancer. Looking at the study overall: About 90% of the roughly 30 patients were men whose urothelial cancer was bladder-origin.

Time point denoted: peripheral blood 6 weeks after treatment start. This clone was detected once. Its antigen is as yet unknown. The V and J ends lost 1 base and 9 bases, in that order; junction bases with no gene match: 6. CDR3 length: 14 amino acids. Germline V gene sequence: CDR1 SNHLY, CDR2 FYNNEI. General observations from the study: At the 3-week point, tumor-associated blood clones expanded more in durable-benefit patients.

The templates were synthetic TCR analogs, and they were spiked into each PCR. Profiling relied on immunoSEQ multiplex PCR, and the TCRdb table lists in-frame clones only, not all of them. Found here are about 48,000 clones, 75% to 90% of them singletons; the top ten hold more than 9%. The sequence derives from a man aged 60 to 75 with urothelial cancer. The sample in question was PBMCs, obtained around atezolizumab (anti-PD-L1) treatment. This chain connects TRBV2 to TRBJ2-1; the match to TRBD2 covers 7 bases. The CDR3 protein is CASSEGLAIPEQFF. In DNA form, the CDR3 reads TGTGCCAGCAGTGAAGGACTAGCAATCCCTGAGCAGTTCTTC.